A selection of T cell receptor beta chains follows, all from one sample in a study of blood T cell repertoires in COVID-19. The protocol was immunoSEQ multiplex PCR, while the TCRdb copy is restricted to in-frame clones and leaves out a portion. The sample has under 15,000 clones; 88% are singletons. Material: peripheral blood. These receptors were obtained from a human donor in a cohort sampled during active COVID-19. The CDR3 runs from the conserved cysteine through the conserved F or W. Each record gives: J gene, V gene, D gene, clone size, CDR3 DNA, CDR3 protein. The D gene is left open where the match is weak. For some rows the clone size is stated as once, few or many, or as a class when expanded; others skip it.

J: TRBJ2-1
V: TRBV11-3
D: TRBD2
size: .
DNA: TGTGCCAGCAGGCCATCCCCGGGACTAGCCAATGAGCAGTTCTTC
CDR3: CASRPSPGLANEQFF

J: TRBJ1-6
V: TRBV27
D: TRBD1
size: .
DNA: TGTGCCAGCGGGACAGTGGGGGGTTATTCACCCCTCCACTTT
CDR3: CASGTVGGYSPLHF

J: TRBJ1-4
V: TRBV2
D: .
size: .
DNA: TGTGCCAGCAGTGAACTAGGAAAAGGAAAGCGCATCACTAATGAAAAACTGTTTTTT
CDR3: CASSELGKGKRITNEKLFF

J: TRBJ2-7
V: TRBV28
D: .
size: .
DNA: TGTGCCAGCAGCTCGGAGGGAACCTACGAGCAGTACTTC
CDR3: CASSSEGTYEQYF

J: TRBJ1-5
V: TRBV6-5
D: TRBD1
size: .
DNA: TGTGCCAGCATTCACCTGACAGGGTTCAATCAGCCCCAGCATTTT
CDR3: CASIHLTGFNQPQHF

J: TRBJ2-1
V: TRBV27
D: .
size: .
DNA: TGTGCCAGCAGTTTCGCGGGTTCCTACAATGAGCAGTTCTTC
CDR3: CASSFAGSYNEQFF

J: TRBJ1-1
V: TRBV7-2
D: .
size: .
DNA: TGTGCCAGCAGCTTTTTACAGGGCGTCAGTGAAGCTTTCTTT
CDR3: CASSFLQGVSEAFF

J: TRBJ2-2
V: TRBV30
D: .
size: .
DNA: TGTGCCTGGAGTGATTGGGCACGGGGAGCCACCGGGGAGCTGTTTTTT
CDR3: CAWSDWARGATGELFF

J: TRBJ2-5
V: TRBV10-1
D: .
size: .
DNA: TGCGCCAGCAGTGAGGGAGTCACCCAGTACTTC
CDR3: CASSEGVTQYF

J: TRBJ2-2
V: TRBV5-1
D: .
size: .
DNA: TGCGCCAGCAGCCAAACCTACGGGGGTGGGGAGCTGTTTTTT
CDR3: CASSQTYGGGELFF

J: TRBJ1-6
V: TRBV14
D: .
size: .
DNA: TGTGCCAGCAGCCATTCTCTGAGCTCCTATAATTCACCCCTCCACTTT
CDR3: CASSHSLSSYNSPLHF

J: TRBJ2-7
V: TRBV5-1
D: .
size: .
DNA: TGCGCCAGCAGCTTGGTAGCGGCAACCTACGAGCAGTACTTC
CDR3: CASSLVAATYEQYF

J: TRBJ2-7
V: TRBV19
D: .
size: .
DNA: TGTGCCAGTAGTCGATTCGGGACTGAGCCCTCATACTTC
CDR3: CASSRFGTEPSYF

J: TRBJ1-1
V: TRBV5-4
D: .
size: once
DNA: TGTGCCAGCAGCTTGGTTGGGGACAAAACTGAAGCTTTCTTT
CDR3: CASSLVGDKTEAFF

J: TRBJ1-2
V: TRBV21-1
D: .
size: .
DNA: TGTGCCAGCAGCAGTCAGCAGGGGTGGAAGAAACCTAACTATGGCTACACCTTC
CDR3: CASSSQQGWKKPNYGYTF

J: TRBJ2-7
V: TRBV5-4
D: .
size: few
DNA: TGTGCCAGCAGCTTGGCGGCAGGGGACTCCTACGAGCAGTACTTC
CDR3: CASSLAAGDSYEQYF

J: TRBJ2-7
V: TRBV28
D: TRBD1
size: .
DNA: TGTGCCAGCGGAATACGACAGGGGGCTTACGAGCAGTACTTC
CDR3: CASGIRQGAYEQYF

J: TRBJ2-3
V: TRBV20-1
D: TRBD2
size: .
DNA: TGCAGTGCTAGTGGGACTAGCGGGGGAAATACGCAGTATTTT
CDR3: CSASGTSGGNTQYF

J: TRBJ1-1
V: TRBV6-5
D: TRBD1
size: .
DNA: TGTGCCAGCAGGCTCGGACAGGCAAGGGGCACTGAAGCTTTCTTT
CDR3: CASRLGQARGTEAFF

J: TRBJ1-1
V: TRBV11-3
D: .
size: .
DNA: TGTGCCAGCAGCCCCGACAGTATCGACACTGAAGCTTTCTTT
CDR3: CASSPDSIDTEAFF

J: TRBJ2-7
V: TRBV5-1
D: TRBD1
size: once
DNA: TGCGCCAGCAGCTTTGGGACAGGGGGCTACGAGCAGTACTTC
CDR3: CASSFGTGGYEQYF

J: TRBJ2-5
V: TRBV6-5
D: .
size: few
DNA: TGTGCCAGCAGTTACAATGGGGGCTGGTACCAAGAGACCCAGTACTTC
CDR3: CASSYNGGWYQETQYF

J: TRBJ2-1
V: TRBV5-5
D: TRBD2
size: few
DNA: TGTGCCAGCAGTAGCGGGAGAGGCGATGAGCAGTTCTTC
CDR3: CASSSGRGDEQFF

J: TRBJ1-4
V: TRBV12-3/TRBV12-4
D: .
size: few
DNA: TGTGCCAGCAGCCCGAACTATAATGAAAAACTGTTTTTT
CDR3: CASSPNYNEKLFF

J: TRBJ1-6
V: TRBV5-1
D: TRBD1
size: .
DNA: TGCGCCAGCACCCTAGGGGACAGTTATAATTCACCCCTCCACTTT
CDR3: CASTLGDSYNSPLHF

J: TRBJ2-7
V: TRBV10-1
D: TRBD2
size: .
DNA: TGCGCCAGCAGCGGGACTAGCGGGGGGAATAGCTCCTACGAGCAGTACTTC
CDR3: CASSGTSGGNSSYEQYF

J: TRBJ2-3
V: TRBV9
D: .
size: .
DNA: TGTGCCAGCAGCGTAGGGTCAGGCTATACGCAGTATTTT
CDR3: CASSVGSGYTQYF

J: TRBJ2-3
V: TRBV5-1
D: TRBD2
size: .
DNA: TGCGCCAGCGGGAGGGGAGCCGACACAGATACGCAGTATTTT
CDR3: CASGRGADTDTQYF

J: TRBJ2-2
V: TRBV30
D: TRBD2
size: .
DNA: TGTGCCTGGACCCCACTAGCGGGAGGGGTCGGGGAGCTGTTTTTT
CDR3: CAWTPLAGGVGELFF

J: TRBJ2-4
V: TRBV30
D: TRBD2
size: .
DNA: TGTGCCTGGAGTGGCGGGAGAGGCATTCAGTACTTC
CDR3: CAWSGGRGIQYF

J: TRBJ1-2
V: TRBV28
D: TRBD1
size: .
DNA: TGTGCCAGCCTTTCGACAGGGTACTATGGCTACACCTTC
CDR3: CASLSTGYYGYTF

J: TRBJ1-1
V: TRBV20-1
D: TRBD1
size: once
DNA: TGCAGTGCTAGTCAGGGGGCTGGGGACACTGAAGCTTTCTTT
CDR3: CSASQGAGDTEAFF

J: TRBJ2-3
V: TRBV3-1/TRBV3-2
D: TRBD2
size: once
DNA: TGTGCCAGCAGCCAATTTGGAGCGGGAGGGCCCGGGGGGGCAGATACGCAGTATTTT
CDR3: CASSQFGAGGPGGADTQYF

J: TRBJ1-5
V: TRBV19
D: TRBD1
size: .
DNA: TGTGCCAGTAGTTCCCGACAGGGGAGTAGCAATCAGCCCCAGCATTTT
CDR3: CASSSRQGSSNQPQHF

J: TRBJ1-2
V: TRBV2
D: TRBD1
size: .
DNA: TGTGCCAGCAGTGCTAATCCGGGACAGGGCTACACCTTC
CDR3: CASSANPGQGYTF

J: TRBJ1-5
V: TRBV2
D: TRBD1
size: .
DNA: TGTGCCAGCAGTGAAATCGGGACAGAATATAGCAATCAGCCCCAGCATTTT
CDR3: CASSEIGTEYSNQPQHF

J: TRBJ2-3
V: TRBV6-2/TRBV6-3
D: .
size: .
DNA: TGTGCCAGCAGTTACGTGGCGGTTAGCACAGATACGCAGTATTTT
CDR3: CASSYVAVSTDTQYF

J: TRBJ1-2
V: TRBV5-6
D: TRBD1
size: .
DNA: TGTGCCAGCAGCTTCACAGGGGGGGAAGGCTACACCTTC
CDR3: CASSFTGGEGYTF

J: TRBJ2-5
V: TRBV9
D: TRBD2
size: .
DNA: TGTGCCAGCAGCCCTAATTCTCGCGGGGGTTTGTCGGAGACCCAGTACTTC
CDR3: CASSPNSRGGLSETQYF

J: TRBJ2-3
V: TRBV7-3
D: .
size: .
DNA: TGTGCCAGCAGCTTAGGGGCAGAAACAGATACGCAGTATTTT
CDR3: CASSLGAETDTQYF

J: TRBJ2-7
V: TRBV19
D: TRBD1
size: .
DNA: TGTGCCAGTAGTGCCGGGACAGGGGTAAGCGAGCAGTACTTC
CDR3: CASSAGTGVSEQYF

J: TRBJ2-5
V: TRBV11-2
D: TRBD2
size: .
DNA: TGTGCCAGCAGCTTAGATACTGGGTTTGGGCTAGCGGGAGGGCAAGAGACCCAGTACTTC
CDR3: CASSLDTGFGLAGGQETQYF

J: TRBJ1-4
V: TRBV7-2
D: .
size: .
DNA: TGTGCCAGCAGCTTAGGGGGCAGGGAAAAACTGTTTTTT
CDR3: CASSLGGREKLFF

J: TRBJ1-2
V: TRBV5-4
D: .
size: few
DNA: TGTGCCAGCAGCTTGGACAGGGAGGGTGGCTACACCTTC
CDR3: CASSLDREGGYTF

J: TRBJ1-2
V: TRBV6-1
D: TRBD1
size: .
DNA: TGTGCCAGCAGTGAAGGACAGGGGGTGGTCTATGGCTACACCTTC
CDR3: CASSEGQGVVYGYTF

J: TRBJ2-1
V: TRBV9
D: TRBD2
size: .
DNA: TGTGCCAGCAGCGGGGGACTAGCGGGGGTCTGGGAGCAGTTCTTC
CDR3: CASSGGLAGVWEQFF

J: TRBJ2-3
V: TRBV29-1
D: TRBD1
size: .
DNA: TGCAGCGTTGCTACGACCGGGACAGGGAAGACAGATACGCAGTATTTT
CDR3: CSVATTGTGKTDTQYF

J: TRBJ1-5
V: TRBV30
D: .
size: .
DNA: TGTGCCTGGAGTGTTAAGAGTGGTCAGCCCCAGCATTTT
CDR3: CAWSVKSGQPQHF

J: TRBJ1-5
V: TRBV19
D: TRBD1
size: .
DNA: TGTGCCAGTAGTATTGGGACAGTTGGGGGGAATCAGCCCCAGCATTTT
CDR3: CASSIGTVGGNQPQHF

J: TRBJ2-2
V: TRBV7-9
D: TRBD2
size: .
DNA: TGTGCCAGCAGCTCTACTAGCGGGGCAGAGAGTTGGTTGACCGGGGAGCTGTTTTTT
CDR3: CASSSTSGAESWLTGELFF

J: TRBJ1-2
V: TRBV9
D: .
size: .
DNA: TGTGCCAGCAGCGGGCCCGTACGTGGCTACACCTTC
CDR3: CASSGPVRGYTF

J: TRBJ2-3
V: TRBV12-5
D: .
size: .
DNA: TGTGCTAGTGCGAGCACAGATACGCAGTATTTT
CDR3: CASASTDTQYF

J: TRBJ1-6
V: TRBV4-2
D: .
size: .
DNA: TGTGCCAGCAGTATACAGGGAGATAATTCACCCCTCCACTTT
CDR3: CASSIQGDNSPLHF

J: TRBJ2-5
V: TRBV11-2
D: TRBD1
size: few
DNA: TGTGCCAGCAACCTATCAGGGGGAACCGCGACCCAGTACTTC
CDR3: CASNLSGGTATQYF

J: TRBJ1-1
V: TRBV25-1
D: TRBD1
size: .
DNA: TGTGCCAGCAGTGAAACCGGGACAGGGGGGAACACTGAAGCTTTCTTT
CDR3: CASSETGTGGNTEAFF

J: TRBJ1-6
V: TRBV6-5
D: TRBD1
size: .
DNA: TGTGCCAGCAGTCGGGGGACAGGATTGAATTCACCCCTCCACTTT
CDR3: CASSRGTGLNSPLHF

J: TRBJ1-3
V: TRBV5-1
D: .
size: .
DNA: TGCGCCAGCAGCTTGGAAGGGGAAAACTCTGGAAACACCATATATTTT
CDR3: CASSLEGENSGNTIYF

J: TRBJ2-7
V: TRBV6-5
D: .
size: .
DNA: TGTGCCAGCAGGAGGTCACTAGCTCCCTACGAGCAGTACTTC
CDR3: CASRRSLAPYEQYF